A selection of T cell receptor beta chains follows, all from one sample in a study of Ad26.COV2.S vaccination and SARS-CoV-2 variants. Only in-frame clones appear in the TCRdb table, and some are missing; sequencing was by immunoSEQ multiplex PCR. The sample has about 350,000 clones, 70% to 90% seen once. The sequences come from peripheral blood, collected in a trial of Ad26.COV2.S vaccine versus placebo. The receptors here all came from a person between 18 and 65 years old who received the Ad26.COV2.S COVID-19 vaccine or a placebo. The conserved cysteine and the conserved F or W are not part of the CDR3 here. The D gene is left open where the match is weak.

TRBV18,9,TRBJ1-2,-,ASSSTGGYT
TRBV27,11,TRBJ1-1,-,ASSPGFLAEAF
TRBV29-1,11,TRBJ2-3,-,SIRSDSTDTQY
TRBV7-8,11,TRBJ1-2,TRBD1,ASSLGQGLGYT
TRBV5-1,14,TRBJ2-5,TRBD2,ASSLVGSGTGETQY
TRBV4-3,16,TRBJ2-1,TRBD1,ASSPGQGNRARLNEQF
TRBV15,12,TRBJ2-7,-,ATSRGGTPYEQY
TRBV29-1,14,TRBJ2-7,-,SVDGWGLGRSGEQY
TRBV10-3,11,TRBJ2-7,-,ATNTGTTYEQY
TRBV30,10,TRBJ1-2,-,AWLLWGYGYT
TRBV6-2/TRBV6-3,12,TRBJ2-3,-,ASSYGLAAAKEY
TRBV28,14,TRBJ1-2,TRBD1,ASSTRGPGRYYGYT
TRBV5-4,12,TRBJ1-3,-,ASSRWDSGNTIY
TRBV28,9,TRBJ1-2,-,AIRVNYGYT
TRBV2,10,TRBJ2-7,TRBD1,ASSRQGYEQY
TRBV14,20,TRBJ2-1,TRBD2,ASSPSVFGREKAGSSYNEQF
TRBV21-1,14,TRBJ2-7,-,ASSNYTGDEVYEQY
TRBV5-8,13,TRBJ1-5,TRBD1,ASSRRDRTNQPQH
TRBV7-2,13,TRBJ2-3,TRBD2,ASSHGLAVTDTQY
TRBV5-8,14,TRBJ2-2,TRBD2,ASSPGLAGNTGELF
TRBV9,10,TRBJ1-5,-,ASSVLDQPQH
TRBV2,10,TRBJ2-7,-,ASSPTGYEQY
TRBV7-9,11,TRBJ1-3,-,ARQAYSGNTIY
TRBV4-1,13,TRBJ1-1,-,ASSRGPHGSTEAF
TRBV7-2,12,TRBJ1-4,-,ASRGGRTNEKLF
TRBV27,12,TRBJ1-5,-,ASSAGGGNQPQH
TRBV14,13,TRBJ1-2,TRBD1,ASSQAGQYYGGYT
TRBV5-1,10,TRBJ2-5,TRBD1,ASNRGKETQY
TRBV5-4,11,TRBJ1-4,TRBD1,ASSRQGVDKLF
TRBV18,13,TRBJ1-3,-,ASSPPGLSGNTIY
TRBV28,10,TRBJ2-2,-,ASRGGDGELF
TRBV30,13,TRBJ2-6,TRBD2,AWGLAGSGANVLT
TRBV21-1,14,TRBJ2-1,-,ASSKGPGTRCSEQF
TRBV6-5,13,TRBJ2-1,TRBD2,ASRVLAGRSNEQF
TRBV15,16,TRBJ2-4,-,ATSRVIQALRTKNIQY
TRBV3-1/TRBV3-2,14,TRBJ1-4,TRBD1,ASSQRNRGKSEKLF
TRBV6-2/TRBV6-3,13,TRBJ2-5,TRBD1,ASSYPGQGRETQY
TRBV4-1,14,TRBJ2-4,TRBD1,ASSQITGGPKNIQY
TRBV5-1,13,TRBJ2-7,-,ASSLVQGLSYEQY
TRBV5-4,14,TRBJ2-5,TRBD1,ASQLGDTGVFETQY
TRBV2,11,TRBJ2-2,-,AKTGANTGELF